A selection of T cell receptor beta chains follows, all from one sample in a study of control samples from healthy donors and cancer patients. The assay was immunoSEQ multiplex PCR, and TCRdb's table has in-frame clones only and misses some. The sample includes 60,000 to 70,000 clones, roughly 80% of them seen just once. Sequencing input: PBMCs. Source of these receptors: a woman in her forties or fifties with lung cancer. Each CDR3 is given with its conserved first and last residue. A D gene is named only where the DNA matches it firmly. For some rows the clone size is stated as once, few or many, or as a class when expanded; others skip it.

>-|TRBV6-2/TRBV6-3|-|TRBJ1-2
TGTGCCAGCAGCTCTCCTTTCGACGGAAACCTTAACTATGGCTACACCTTC
CASSSPFDGNLNYGYTF
>-|TRBV7-2|TRBD2|TRBJ2-7
TGTGCCAGCAGCCCAACTAGCGGGGGGTGGCACGAGCAGTACTTC
CASSPTSGGWHEQYF
>few|TRBV7-9|-|TRBJ1-2
TGTGCCAGCAGCTTAGCGGCGGGCGGGGACTATGGCTACACCTTC
CASSLAAGGDYGYTF
>once|TRBV28|TRBD1|TRBJ1-5
TGTGCCAGCAGTTTTAAGGACAGGTCACGGTGGGGCAATCAGCCCCAGCATTTT
CASSFKDRSRWGNQPQHF
>many|TRBV4-1|-|TRBJ2-2
TGCGCCAGCAGCCTTTATTGGAACACCGGGGAGCTGTTTTTT
CASSLYWNTGELFF
>-|TRBV28|-|TRBJ2-7
TGTGCCAGCAGCGGTGCGTACGAGCAGTACTTC
CASSGAYEQYF
>few|TRBV30|-|TRBJ1-4
TGTGCCTGGGGCAACGAGGAGGAAAAACTGTTTTTT
CAWGNEEEKLFF
>-|TRBV6-2/TRBV6-3|TRBD1|TRBJ1-1
TGTGCCAGCAGTACACAGGGGGCAGCAAGCACTGAAGCTTTCTTT
CASSTQGAASTEAFF
>-|TRBV5-1|TRBD1|TRBJ2-7
TGCGCCAGCAGCTTGGGTGCGGACAGGGGGCGCTACGAGCAGTACTTC
CASSLGADRGRYEQYF
>few|TRBV27|TRBD2|TRBJ2-7
TGTGCCAGCAGTCAGAGTGGACTAGCCGCCTACGAGCAGTACTTC
CASSQSGLAAYEQYF
>-|TRBV5-1|-|TRBJ2-1
TGCGCCAGCAGCGGCCGGGACCCATACAATGAGCAGTTCTTC
CASSGRDPYNEQFF
>-|TRBV5-6|TRBD1|TRBJ1-1
TGTGCCAGCAGCTACCTAGGACAGGGTACTGAAGCTTTCTTT
CASSYLGQGTEAFF
>-|TRBV5-1|TRBD1|TRBJ1-1
TGCGCCAGCAGCCTTCGGCCGAAGACAGGGGATGCCCTGAACACTGAAGCTTTCTTT
CASSLRPKTGDALNTEAFF
>once|TRBV4-1|TRBD2|TRBJ2-7
TGCGCCAGCAGCAGTGGACTAGCTCTTAACCACGAGCAGTACTTC
CASSSGLALNHEQYF
>-|TRBV10-3|TRBD1|TRBJ1-3
TGTGCCATCAGTGAGTCGACTCAGGGGGCAGCTGGAAACACCATATATTTT
CAISESTQGAAGNTIYF
>-|TRBV5-5|-|TRBJ2-1
TGTGCCAGCAGCTTGGAATTAGCGTGGTCCTACAATGAGCAGTTCTTC
CASSLELAWSYNEQFF
>-|TRBV4-1|-|TRBJ2-5
TGCGCCAGCAGCCCCGGTGGGCAGTTACAAGAGACCCAGTACTTC
CASSPGGQLQETQYF
>-|TRBV28|TRBD1|TRBJ1-6
TGTGCCAGCAGATGGGGGACAGGGGTTAATTCACCCCTCCACTTT
CASRWGTGVNSPLHF
>-|TRBV7-8|-|TRBJ1-6
TGTGCCAGCAGCTACACGATCACCTCACCCCTCCACTTT
CASSYTITSPLHF
>-|TRBV18|TRBD1|TRBJ1-2
TGTGCCAGCTCACCGCCGGGACAGGCCCACTATGGCTACACCTTC
CASSPPGQAHYGYTF
>once|TRBV7-2|-|TRBJ2-5
TGTGCCAGCAGCTTAGGGTTCGGAGCGGCTATGGGGGAGACCCAGTACTTC
CASSLGFGAAMGETQYF
>-|TRBV29-1|-|TRBJ2-1
TGCAGCGTTGAAGGGGGACCTTCTGGCTCCTACAATGAGCAGTTCTTC
CSVEGGPSGSYNEQFF
>-|TRBV18|TRBD1|TRBJ2-7
TGTGCCAGTACAGGGACAGGCGTCTCCTACGAGCAGTACTTC
CASTGTGVSYEQYF